A selection of T cell receptor beta chains follows, all from one sample in a study of blood T cell repertoires in COVID-19. The protocol was immunoSEQ multiplex PCR, while the TCRdb copy is restricted to in-frame clones and leaves out a portion. The repertoire includes a few hundred thousand clones, around 86% of them detected once, and approximately 3% sits in the top ten. What was sequenced was peripheral blood. The receptors stem from a woman aged 25-40 years with active or convalescent COVID-19. Both conserved end residues are part of each CDR3. D genes are given only for firm matches. Clone size is not always given. Where it is, it says once, few, many or a class for expanded clones.

>TRBJ1-5|15|NA|TRBV7-9|NA
TGTGCCAGCAGCCCGGGCCTCACAGGCCACCAGCCCCAGCATTTT
CASSPGLTGHQPQHF
>TRBJ1-2|14|NA|TRBV6-6|NA
TGTGCCAGCAGTTACTCGCAAGGCGCGGGTGGCTACACCTTC
CASSYSQGAGGYTF
>TRBJ2-7|14|TRBD1|TRBV11-2|few
TGTGCCAGCAGCCTACAGGGGGCCTTCTCCGAGCAGTACTTC
CASSLQGAFSEQYF
>TRBJ1-1|15|NA|TRBV4-1|NA
TGCGCCAGCAGCCAAGAGACAGCCAAGAGCACTGAAGCTTTCTTT
CASSQETAKSTEAFF
>TRBJ1-4|11|NA|TRBV28|NA
TGTGCCAGCAGTTGGAGGGAAAAACTGTTTTTT
CASSWREKLFF
>TRBJ2-2|15|NA|TRBV5-6|NA
TGTGCCAGCAGCTTGGCGGCGGGATTCGGCGGGGAGCTGTTTTTT
CASSLAAGFGGELFF
>TRBJ1-2|12|NA|TRBV29-1|NA
TGCAGCGTTGAGACAGTTAACTATGGCTACACCTTC
CSVETVNYGYTF
>TRBJ2-7|11|NA|TRBV12-3/TRBV12-4|NA
TGTGCCAGCAGTTTCTCGGGCGAGCAGTACTTC
CASSFSGEQYF
>TRBJ2-7|13|NA|TRBV7-6|NA
TGTGCCAGCAGCTCCGGGACATCCTGGGAGCAGTACTTC
CASSSGTSWEQYF
>TRBJ2-2|16|NA|TRBV19|NA
TGTGCCAGTAGTATAGATGCGGGTCCGTTTGCCGGGGAGCTGTTTTTT
CASSIDAGPFAGELFF
>TRBJ1-4|16|NA|TRBV6-5|NA
TGTGCCAGCAGTTACTCGCTCTCCAGTGATAATGAAAAACTGTTTTTT
CASSYSLSSDNEKLFF
>TRBJ1-3|14|NA|TRBV28|NA
TGTGCCAGCAGTCGCTCCTACGCTGGAAACACCATATATTTT
CASSRSYAGNTIYF
>TRBJ2-7|14|NA|TRBV5-5|NA
TGTGCCAGCAGCTTGCGGCAGACTCCCTACGAGCAGTACTTC
CASSLRQTPYEQYF
>TRBJ2-3|13|NA|TRBV4-3|NA
TGCGCCAGCAGCCCCGGCGAGGGGGGGGCCGCGTATTTT
CASSPGEGGAAYF
>TRBJ2-5|17|TRBD2|TRBV7-2|NA
TGTGCCAGCAGCTCAGCAATACTAGCGGGGGGGCGGGAGACCCAGTACTTC
CASSSAILAGGRETQYF
>TRBJ2-1|15|NA|TRBV19|NA
TGTGCCAGTAGTATCTCTGGGCTAGGGGGCAATGAGCAGTTCTTC
CASSISGLGGNEQFF
>TRBJ2-7|14|NA|TRBV2|few
TGTGCCAGCAGCGCGGGGGCGCCCGCCTACGAGCAGTACTTC
CASSAGAPAYEQYF
>TRBJ1-1|14|NA|TRBV4-3|NA
TGCGCCAGCAGCCAAACGTCAGGGGCCACTGAAGCTTTCTTT
CASSQTSGATEAFF
>TRBJ2-3|14|TRBD2|TRBV29-1|NA
TGCAGCGGGACTAGCGGGGGACCCACAGATACGCAGTATTTT
CSGTSGGPTDTQYF
>TRBJ1-1|13|NA|TRBV7-9|NA
TGTGCCAGCAGCGCTAACTCGAACACTGAAGCTTTCTTT
CASSANSNTEAFF
>TRBJ1-5|16|NA|TRBV7-6|once
TGTGCCAGCAGCGGTCCTTTACAGGGAAGCAATCAGCCCCAGCATTTT
CASSGPLQGSNQPQHF
>TRBJ2-7|14|TRBD1|TRBV15|NA
TGTGCCACCAGCGAGATCGGACAGGGGGGCGAGCAGTACTTC
CATSEIGQGGEQYF